The 23 T cell receptor beta chains below come from one sample, sequenced in a study of blood T cell repertoires in COVID-19. Libraries were prepared by immunoSEQ multiplex PCR; TCRdb keeps only in-frame clonotypes and omits some of them. The repertoire holds around 320,000 clones, with under 90% as singletons. Input material: PBMCs or T cells enriched from blood (not recorded which). Receptors were obtained from a woman aged 45-60 years who had been exposed to COVID-19.

This clone was recorded only once. The V gene is TRBV15, the J gene TRBJ1-2; TRBD1 agrees at 9 bases. The V gene end was trimmed by 5 bases and the J gene end by 8 bases; junction bases not matched to a gene: 12. CDR1 and CDR2 (germline): LNHNV, YYDKDF (reference sequence). The CDR3 loop spans 15 amino acids. The CDR3 nucleotides read TGTGCCACCAGCGGGTCCGGGACAGGGAATCAAGGCTACACCTTC. Residues: CATSGSGTGNQGYTF.

The chain joins TRBV27 to TRBJ1-6; 9 bases align to TRBD1. J lost 7 bases, V lost 5 bases, and 9 bases had no gene match. CDR1 MNHEY and CDR2 SMNVEV come from the germline V gene (reference sequence). The CDR3 loop spans 16 amino acids. The CDR3 region has the DNA TGTGCCAGCAGTAAGGGACAGGGCATCTTGAATTCACCCCTCCACTTT. As protein: CASSKGQGILNSPLHF.

The chain uses TRBV3-1 (or the pseudogene TRBV3-2) and TRBJ2-1; D possibly corresponds to TRBD1 (5 bases). From germline, CDR1 is LGHDT and CDR2 YNNKEL (reference sequence). Trimming shortened V by 2 bases and J by 6 bases, and 8 bases separated the two germline ends. The CDR3 loop spans 13 amino acids. The chain's CDR3 is CASSQRGTNEQFF. The CDR3 nucleotides are TGTGCCAGCAGCCAAAGGGGAACCAATGAGCAGTTCTTC.

The chain recombines TRBV30 with TRBJ1-1; D is possibly TRBD1 (6 bases). Germline V gene lookup returns CDR1 GTSNPN and CDR2 SVGIG (reference sequence). The ends were cut back, 1 base at V and 0 bases at J, with 6 bases in the middle. This CDR3 has 13 residues. The CDR3 protein is CAWSGTVNTEAFF. The CDR3 DNA reads TGTGCCTGGAGTGGGACAGTGAACACTGAAGCTTTCTTT.

This chain joins TRBV10-3 and TRBJ2-3, with 8 positions matching TRBD2. Looked up from germline, CDR1 is ENHRY and CDR2 is SYGVKD. CDR3 length: 17 amino acids. Germline trimming cut 7 bases from V and 0 bases from J; bases unmatched to any gene: 12. The CDR3 protein is CAITNSGDVRSTDTQYF. CDR3 sequence (DNA): TGTGCCATCACGAATAGCGGGGACGTTCGGAGCACAGATACGCAGTATTTT.

This rearrangement joins TRBV13 to TRBJ1-3, with D unclear. CDR3 length: 14 amino acids. V lost 2 bases and J lost 7, with 12 bases in between. Germline CDR1 is PRHDT and CDR2 is FYEKMQ (reference sequence). The CDR3 nucleotides read TGTGCCAGCAGCTTACAGTCGATCGGGAACACCATATATTTT. Translating it yields CASSLQSIGNTIYF. Full variable domain (remainder filled in from reference TRBV13 and TRBJ1-3): AAGVIQSPRHLIKEKRETATLKCYPIPRHDTVYWYQQGPGQDPQFLISFYEKMQSDKGSIPDRFSAQQFSDYHSELNMSSLELGDSALYFCASSLQSIGNTIYFGEGSWLTVV.

The chain combines TRBV28 with TRBJ2-5; 10 bases are shared with TRBD1. Germline CDR1 and CDR2: MDHEN and SYDVKM. V lost 6 bases to trimming and J lost 0 bases; unmatched junction nucleotides: 7. This CDR3 contains 16 residues. CDR3 nucleotide sequence: TGTGCCAGCAGGTTCCCGGGACAGGGGAACCAAGAGACCCAGTACTTC. Translated: CASRFPGQGNQETQYF.

The V gene is TRBV5-6, the J gene TRBJ1-5; a weak D match, TRBD1 (6 bases). Germline CDR1 and CDR2: SGHDT and YYEEEE. Trimming left V 4 bases short and J 3 bases short, with 11 bases between. The CDR3 runs 14 residues. The CDR3 region is CASSNRDTNQPQHF. The CDR3 DNA reads as TGTGCCAGCAGCAACCGGGACACCAATCAGCCCCAGCATTTT.

The rearrangement joins TRBV6-1 to TRBJ2-2; D is possibly TRBD2 (5 bases). Germline V gene data show CDR1 as MNHNS and CDR2 as SASEGT. Trimming cost V 2 bases and J 8 bases, with 9 bases left between them. The CDR3 has 13 amino acids. DNA for the CDR3: TGTGCCAGCAGTGAACACAGCGGTGGGGAGCTGTTTTTT. It encodes CASSEHSGGELFF.

A few counts support this clone. The chain uses TRBV7-8 and TRBJ2-7; TRBD1 is a possible D gene (6 bases). V was shortened by 3 bases and J by 7 bases, with 13 bases between the two germline ends. Germline CDR1 is SGHVS and CDR2 is FQNEAQ. The CDR3 has 13 residues. Written as DNA, the CDR3 is TGTGCCAGCAGCTTTCCAGGGGTGGGTGAGCAGTACTTC. It specifies CASSFPGVGEQYF.

The chain links TRBV7-9 to TRBJ1-5, with TRBD1 matching over 9 bases. This CDR3 region has 18 residues. The ends lost 1 base at V and 4 bases at J; junction bases unmatched: 11. Germline CDR1 is SEHNR and CDR2 is FQNEAQ (reference sequence). CDR3 region: CASSLVASDRGFNQPQHF. The CDR3 bases are TGTGCCAGCAGCTTAGTTGCCTCGGACAGGGGATTTAATCAGCCCCAGCATTTT. The entire variable domain, with the rest obtained from reference TRBV7-9 and TRBJ1-5, is as follows: DTGVSQNPRHKITKRGQNVTFRCDPISEHNRLYWYRQTLGQGPEFLTYFQNEAQLEKSRLLSDRFSAERPKGSFSTLEIQRTEQGDSAMYLCASSLVASDRGFNQPQHFGDGTRLSIL.

This chain joins TRBV27 and TRBJ2-7, with D perhaps matching TRBD1 (8 bases). The germline V gene encodes CDR1 MNHEY and CDR2 SMNVEV (reference sequence). The length of the CDR3 is 16 residues. The V and J ends lost 0 bases and 2 bases respectively, with 14 bases between them. Here the CDR3 reads CASSLSGGTGTYEQYF. The CDR3 DNA reads as TGTGCCAGCAGTTTATCGGGGGGGACAGGAACCTACGAGCAGTACTTC.

The chain couples TRBV5-1 to TRBJ2-2; 7 bases line up with TRBD1. CDR3 size: 16 residues. V shed 4 bases, J shed 2 bases, and the junction held 8 bases outside the gene matches. Germline V gene data show CDR1 as SGHRS and CDR2 as YFSETQ. For the CDR3, the DNA is TGCGCCAGCAGCGTGATGACAGGGCGAAACACCGGGGAGCTGTTTTTT. Translated: CASSVMTGRNTGELFF.

This clone was recorded a few times. The V gene is TRBV6-5, the J gene TRBJ2-7, with 8 bases matching TRBD2. The CDR3 spans 15 residues. The V and J ends lost 7 bases and 3 bases, in that order; junction bases with no gene match: 11. Germline values: CDR1 MNHEY, CDR2 SVGAGI. The CDR3 spells CASNPGVAGNYEQYF. In nucleotides, the CDR3 is TGTGCCAGCAATCCCGGGGTAGCGGGAAACTACGAGCAGTACTTC.

V gene TRBV12-5 combines with J gene TRBJ1-2; D call uncertain. Trimming removed 1 base from V and 8 bases from J, with 17 bases in between. Germline V gives CDR1 LGHNT, CDR2 FRNRAP. The CDR3 has 15 residues. CDR3 amino acids: CASGLDPGLGGGYTF. The CDR3 nucleotides are TGTGCTAGTGGTTTGGACCCTGGACTTGGCGGAGGCTACACCTTC.

The rearrangement uses TRBV29-1 and TRBJ1-4; 7 bases are shared with TRBD1. V shed 4 bases, J shed 8 bases, and the junction held 1 base outside the gene matches. CDR1 and CDR2 (germline): SQVTM, ANQGSEA. The CDR3 consists of 11 residues. CDR3 DNA: TGCAGCGTTGGACAGGGAGAAAAACTGTTTTTT. Protein: CSVGQGEKLFF.

The chain combines TRBV5-8 with TRBJ2-7; tentatively, D is TRBD1 (6 bases). The CDR3 contains 15 residues. Germline V gene sequence: CDR1 SGHTS, CDR2 YDEGEE. The germline V and J ends were trimmed by 4 bases and 2 bases, with 16 bases remaining between them. CDR3: CASSPTGWSTYEQYF. The CDR3 DNA follows: TGTGCCAGCAGCCCTACAGGGTGGAGTACCTACGAGCAGTACTTC.

V is TRBV5-8 and J is TRBJ1-5; D remains ambiguous. The CDR3 extends over 15 amino acids. Deletions cut 2 bases from V and 0 bases from J, with 9 bases between. The germline V gene encodes CDR1 SGHTS and CDR2 YDEGEE. This chain's CDR3 is CASSFREYSNQPQHF. CDR3 nucleotide sequence: TGTGCCAGCAGCTTTCGGGAGTATAGCAATCAGCCCCAGCATTTT.

The J gene is TRBJ1-5, the V gene TRBV28, with 8 bases fitting TRBD1. Looked up from germline, CDR1 is MDHEN and CDR2 is SYDVKM. With V trimmed by 7 bases and J by 8 bases, 7 bases remained unmatched. CDR3 length equals 13 residues. The CDR3 sequence: CASTGTGGEPQHF. DNA of the CDR3: TGTGCCAGCACAGGGACAGGCGGTGAGCCCCAGCATTTT.

The V call is TRBV28, the J call TRBJ2-3; a weak D match, TRBD2 (6 bases). The CDR3 totals 13 residues. The V and J ends lost 6 bases and 13 bases respectively, with 20 bases between them. Germline lookup yields CDR1 MDHEN and CDR2 SYDVKM. The CDR3 loop reads CASRPPPATGEYF. The CDR3 DNA reads TGTGCCAGCAGACCCCCCCCGGCCACGGGGGAGTATTTT.

The gene calls are TRBV4-1 and TRBJ1-6; tentatively, D is TRBD1 (6 bases). The CDR3 is made up of 18 amino acids. Trimming removed 5 bases at V and 0 bases at J, with 17 bases between. CDR1 and CDR2 (germline): MGHRA, YSYEKL. In DNA, the CDR3 is TGCGCCAGCAGCATGAGTTCCACAGGGCGCTCCTATAATTCACCCCTCCACTTT. It codes for CASSMSSTGRSYNSPLHF.

The V and J genes are TRBV19 and TRBJ2-5; 9 positions agree with TRBD1. CDR3 size: 16 residues. Germline-derived CDR1 and CDR2 are LNHDA and SQIVND (reference sequence). The junction had 9 bases not matched to a gene; V was cut back by 7 bases and J by 0 bases. As DNA, the CDR3 is TGTGCCAGTACACCGACAGGGGGTCCTGACCAAGAGACCCAGTACTTC. It translates to CASTPTGGPDQETQYF.

The chain joins TRBV5-1 to TRBJ1-5; D might be TRBD1 (5 bases). The ends were cut back, 5 bases at V and 5 bases at J, with 23 bases in the middle. CDR1 SGHRS and CDR2 YFSETQ come from the germline V gene. The CDR3 has 17 amino acids. The CDR3 nucleotides are TGCGCCAGCAGACTCGGCGGCGGGGACCGGATTGATCAGCCCCAGCATTTT. It is translated as CASRLGGGDRIDQPQHF. The variable domain in full, with the rest retrieved from reference TRBV5-1 and TRBJ1-5, is KAGVTQTPRYLIKTRGQQVTLSCSPISGHRSVSWYQQTPGQGLQFLFEYFSETQRNKGNFPGRFSGRQFSNSRSEMNVSTLELGDSALYLCASRLGGGDRIDQPQHFGDGTRLSIL.